In this sample, the clone carrying this T cell receptor beta chain turned up a few times. Its antigen is not identified. Time point described: patch test 1, 2 weeks after DPC sensitization. Treatment noted: therapeutic diphenylcyclopropenone sensitization with weekly scalp DPC. In TCRdb, the RACE reads were re-called with MiXCR into one record per CDR3 protein. Of roughly 180,000 distinct CDR3 sequences in the sample, about a fifth were seen once. The sample comes from a study of human T cells and chemical hapten exposure. At the level of the study: The cohort included alopecia areata under or over 50% scalp, totalis and universalis.

Trimming removed 5 bases from V and 7 bases from J; junction bases left unmatched: 17. The CDR3 totals 15 residues. From germline, CDR1 is DFQATT and CDR2 SNEGSKA (reference sequence). Study results and limitations: Once DPC sensitization occurred, TCRs above 1 in 1000 frequency showed no change.

J is TRBJ2-7 and V is TRBV20-1; 7 bases are shared with TRBD2. The source of this sequence is a woman in her fifties or sixties with alopecia areata. Some clones in this sample may be carry-over from other donors' samples. The sequenced sample was whole blood, obtained in connection with sensitization to the hapten diphenylcyclopropenone (DPC). The CDR3 DNA reads as TGCAGTGCTCCTCCCAGCGTTATTGTGGGGGGGGAGCAGTACTTC. Residues: CSAPPSVIVGGEQYF.